Shown below are 16 T cell receptor beta chains from a single sample sequenced in a study of blood T cell repertoires in COVID-19. Some clones are missing from TCRdb's copy, which holds only in-frame ones; the method was immunoSEQ multiplex PCR. The table lists approximately 260,000 clones, about 87% of them singletons. Sample: peripheral blood. The receptors were sampled from a woman aged 40 to 50 with acute or convalescent COVID-19.

This chain's CDR3 is CASSERHLTEAFF. CDR3 coding DNA: TGTGCCAGCAGTGAGCGTCATCTTACTGAAGCTTTCTTT. This sequence joins TRBV6-1 and TRBJ1-1; D remains unclear. V shed 3 bases and J shed 5 bases, with 10 bases lying between them. There are 13 residues in the CDR3. Germline CDR1 and CDR2: MNHNS and SASEGT.

This sequence joins TRBV4-1 and TRBJ2-5; D gene ambiguous. This CDR3 is 12 amino acids long. Germline V gene data show CDR1 as MGHRA and CDR2 as YSYEKL. Trimming removed 1 base at V and 5 bases at J, with 5 bases between. This CDR3 is CASSQGEETQYF. The CDR3, as DNA: TGCGCCAGCAGCCAAGGAGAGGAGACCCAGTACTTC.

This chain uses TRBV19 with TRBJ2-1, with D hard to call. Germline V gene lookup returns CDR1 LNHDA and CDR2 SQIVND (reference sequence). V gave up 4 bases and J gave up 8 bases, with 21 bases separating them. The CDR3 has 16 amino acids. The CDR3 here is CASSTYLPGFEDEQFF. In DNA form, the CDR3 reads TGTGCCAGTAGTACCTACCTCCCGGGTTTCGAAGATGAGCAGTTCTTC.

The rearrangement links TRBV15 to TRBJ1-5; 12 positions match TRBD1. With V trimmed by 5 bases and J by 5 bases, 4 bases remained unmatched. The V gene's germline CDR1 is LNHNV and CDR2 YYDKDF (reference sequence). This CDR3 is 15 amino acids long. CDR3 region: CATSAGTGGYQPQHF. The CDR3 nucleotides read TGTGCCACCAGCGCCGGGACAGGGGGCTATCAGCCCCAGCATTTT.

This chain links TRBV5-1 with TRBJ2-3; 10 bases line up with TRBD2. Per germline, CDR1 SGHRS and CDR2 YFSETQ. The CDR3 spans 18 residues. V lost 0 bases and J lost 6; bases outside the gene matches: 13. The CDR3 bases are TGCGCCAGCAGCTTGGGTGTAGCGGGGGGCCCGGGTTTGGATACGCAGTATTTT. Translated: CASSLGVAGGPGLDTQYF. The entire variable domain, with the rest obtained from reference TRBV5-1 and TRBJ2-3, is as follows: KAGVTQTPRYLIKTRGQQVTLSCSPISGHRSVSWYQQTPGQGLQFLFEYFSETQRNKGNFPGRFSGRQFSNSRSEMNVSTLELGDSALYLCASSLGVAGGPGLDTQYFGPGTRLTVL.

This clone was recorded a few times. The chain combines TRBV7-9 with TRBJ1-2, with unresolved D. The CDR3 extends over 15 amino acids. Trimming removed 1 base from V and 4 bases from J, with 13 bases in between. Germline V gives CDR1 SEHNR, CDR2 FQNEAQ (reference sequence). The CDR3 reads CASSLGDGALYGYTF. CDR3 coding DNA: TGTGCCAGCAGCTTAGGCGACGGAGCCCTCTATGGCTACACCTTC.

The chain uses TRBV6-2 or TRBV6-3 and TRBJ2-7, with TRBD2 matching over 9 bases. V gave up 0 bases and J gave up 4 bases; unmatched junction bases: 7. Germline CDR1 reads MNHEY; CDR2 reads SVGEGT. The CDR3 contains 16 residues. Here the CDR3 reads CASSYSPLAGQYEQYV. CDR3 sequence (DNA): TGTGCCAGCAGTTACTCCCCTCTAGCGGGGCAGTACGAGCAGTACGTC.

The DNA for the CDR3 is TGTGCCAGCAGGGGCGTAGATGGCACTGAAGCTTTCTTT. Translation gives CASRGVDGTEAFF. The chain is built from TRBV4-2 and TRBJ1-1; D call uncertain. Trimming pared 6 bases from V and 4 bases from J, leaving 12 bases between. Germline CDR1 LGHNA, CDR2 YNFKEQ. The CDR3 runs to 13 residues.

V and J are TRBV27 and TRBJ1-5; D may be TRBD1 (5 bases). V lost 6 bases and J 0 bases, leaving 18 bases between the germline ends. Germline V gives CDR1 MNHEY, CDR2 SMNVEV (reference sequence). The CDR3 is 17 residues long. CDR3 DNA sequence: TGTGCCAGCAGCCCTAAAGGGACTTCCTATAGCAATCAGCCCCAGCATTTT. Translation: CASSPKGTSYSNQPQHF.

V is TRBV5-1 and J is TRBJ1-1; D is unclear. Deletions cut 4 bases from V and 1 base from J, with 14 bases between. Germline-derived CDR1 and CDR2 are SGHRS and YFSETQ. The CDR3 has 15 residues. The CDR3: CASSLSRGRNTEAFF. Here the CDR3 DNA reads TGCGCCAGCAGCCTTTCTCGGGGAAGGAACACTGAAGCTTTCTTT.

This clone was counted once. V and J are TRBV12-5 and TRBJ1-6; 8 bases line up with TRBD1. V was clipped by 3 bases and J by 3 bases; unmatched bases: 4. The CDR3 is 16 amino acids. Germline CDR1 is LGHNT and CDR2 is FRNRAP. The CDR3 region is CASGFSGGNYNSPLHF. The CDR3 nucleotides read TGTGCTAGTGGTTTTTCAGGGGGCAACTATAATTCACCCCTCCACTTT.

The rearrangement links TRBV2 to TRBJ1-6, with D perhaps TRBD1 (6 bases). Germline V gene data show CDR1 as SNHLY and CDR2 as FYNNEI. Trimming stripped 5 bases from V and 0 bases from J, with 11 bases between. The CDR3 sequence is 16 residues long. The DNA for the CDR3 is TGTGCCAGCAGTACTACAGGGAGCTCCTATAATTCACCCCTCCACTTT. This sequence encodes CASSTTGSSYNSPLHF.

The gene calls are TRBV29-1 and TRBJ1-3, with D perhaps matching TRBD1 (5 bases). V was pared by 7 bases and J by 7 bases, with 11 bases between. Germline V gives CDR1 SQVTM, CDR2 ANQGSEA. CDR3 length equals 11 residues. The CDR3 DNA is TGCAGCGGGGGCGGCGGGAACACCATATATTTT. Translated: CSGGGGNTIYF.

The genes are TRBV7-9 and TRBJ2-3; D uncertain. The CDR3 is made up of 15 amino acids. Deletions cut 1 base from V and 0 bases from J, with 8 bases between. Germline V CDR1 and CDR2: SEHNR, FQNEAQ (reference sequence). The CDR3 here is CASSLDLSSTDTQYF. The CDR3 DNA follows: TGTGCCAGCAGCTTAGATCTGTCTAGCACAGATACGCAGTATTTT.

The chain couples TRBV6-1 to TRBJ2-5, with TRBD2 matching 8 bases. The CDR3 extends over 16 amino acids. Germline V gives CDR1 MNHNS, CDR2 SASEGT. The J segment lost 2 bases and the V segment lost 2 bases, leaving 7 bases of the junction unmatched. In DNA form, the CDR3 reads TGTGCCAGCAGTGAATGGATAGCGGGGTATCAAGAGACCCAGTACTTC. It is translated as CASSEWIAGYQETQYF.

This clone is a singleton in its sample. The V and J genes are TRBV3-1 (or the pseudogene TRBV3-2) and TRBJ1-1; 7 bases map to TRBD1. Germline CDR1 reads LGHDT; CDR2 reads YNNKEL (reference sequence). This CDR3 region has 14 residues. Germline trimming cut 1 base from V and 3 bases from J; bases unmatched to any gene: 2. The CDR3 region is CASSQAGQYTEAFF. The CDR3 bases are TGTGCCAGCAGCCAAGCGGGACAGTACACTGAAGCTTTCTTT.